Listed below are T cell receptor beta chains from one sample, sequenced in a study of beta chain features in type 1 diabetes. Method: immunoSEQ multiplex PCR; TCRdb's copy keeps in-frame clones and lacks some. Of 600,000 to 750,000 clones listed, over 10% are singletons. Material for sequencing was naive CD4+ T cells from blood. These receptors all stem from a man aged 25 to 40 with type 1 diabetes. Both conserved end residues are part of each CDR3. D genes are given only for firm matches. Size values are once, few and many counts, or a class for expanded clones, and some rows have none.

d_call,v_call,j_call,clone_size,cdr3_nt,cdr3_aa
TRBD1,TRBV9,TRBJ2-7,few,TGTGCCAGCAGCCCAAGGACAGGCGGCGACGAGCAGTACTTC,CASSPRTGGDEQYF
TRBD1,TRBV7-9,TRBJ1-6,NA,TGTGCCAGCAGCTCACAAGGACAGGGGAATTCACCCCTCCACTTT,CASSSQGQGNSPLHF
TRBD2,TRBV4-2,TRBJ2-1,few,TGTGCCAGCAGCCCCCAAAGCGGGGGGGCCTTAAATGAGCAGTTCTTC,CASSPQSGGALNEQFF
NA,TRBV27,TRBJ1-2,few,TGTGCCAGCAGTTTGGTACGGCCCGGGACTATGCGCTACACCTTC,CASSLVRPGTMRYTF
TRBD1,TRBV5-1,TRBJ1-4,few,TGCGCCAGCAGCTCCGGACAGGGATCAAATGAAAAACTGTTTTTT,CASSSGQGSNEKLFF
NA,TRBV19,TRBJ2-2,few,TGTGCCAGTAGTATACTACTGGGCACCGGGGAGCTGTTTTTT,CASSILLGTGELFF
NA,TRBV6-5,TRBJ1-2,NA,TGTGCCAGCAGGCCAGGCGGGAACCCCCTGGGTGGCTACACCTTC,CASRPGGNPLGGYTF
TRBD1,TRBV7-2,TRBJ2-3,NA,TGTGCCAGCAGCTTCCAGGGGGCTGCAGATACGCAGTATTTT,CASSFQGAADTQYF
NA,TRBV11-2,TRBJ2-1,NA,TGTGCCAGCACCTTGGGGCTAGTCAAGCCTGAGCAGTTCTTC,CASTLGLVKPEQFF
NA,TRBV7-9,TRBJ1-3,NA,TGTGCCAGCAGCCCCCGGACGCTCTCTGGAAACACCATATATTTT,CASSPRTLSGNTIYF
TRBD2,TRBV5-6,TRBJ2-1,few,TGTGCCTCAAGGACTAGCGCAGGCTCCTACAATGAGCAGTTCTTC,CASRTSAGSYNEQFF
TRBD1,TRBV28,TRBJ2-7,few,TGTGCCAGCAGTTTAACAGACAGGGACGACGAGCAGTACTTC,CASSLTDRDDEQYF
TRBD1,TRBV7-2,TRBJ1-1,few,TGTGCCAGCAGCGGCGGCGTGGGACAGGTGAACACTGAAGCTTTCTTT,CASSGGVGQVNTEAFF
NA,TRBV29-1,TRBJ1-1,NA,TGCAGCGTTGCAGGGGCGCGTGGCACTGAAGCTTTCTTT,CSVAGARGTEAFF
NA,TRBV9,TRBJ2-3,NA,TGTGCCAGCAGCGTAGTGGGGCAGGTCGATACGCAGTATTTT,CASSVVGQVDTQYF
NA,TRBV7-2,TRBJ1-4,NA,TGTGCCAGCAGCTTAGTTGGCACTGCCCTCAGTTCGGAAAAACTGTTTTTT,CASSLVGTALSSEKLFF
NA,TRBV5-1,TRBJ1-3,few,TGCGCCAGCAGCTTGTTATATCGCGGGACAAGAGAAGGAAACACCATATATTTT,CASSLLYRGTREGNTIYF
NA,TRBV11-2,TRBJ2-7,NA,TGTGCCAGCAGCTTAGAACCAGGACCTTCTCGCTACGAGCAGTACTTC,CASSLEPGPSRYEQYF
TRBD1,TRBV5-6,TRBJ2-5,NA,TGTGCCAGCAGCTGGGGGACAGCACTAAAAGGGGAGACCCAGTACTTC,CASSWGTALKGETQYF
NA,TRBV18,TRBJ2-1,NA,TGTGCCAGCTCACTTGGGGCGGGGCAAGGCAATGAGCAGTTCTTC,CASSLGAGQGNEQFF
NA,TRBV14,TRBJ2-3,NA,TGTGCCAGCAGCCAATGGGGCCTGAGGGGGGAAACGCAGTATTTT,CASSQWGLRGETQYF
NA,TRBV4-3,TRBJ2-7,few,TGCGCCAGCAGCCACTCTTCCGGTCTTGGCTACGAGCAGTACTTC,CASSHSSGLGYEQYF
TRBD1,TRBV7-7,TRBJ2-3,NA,TGTGCTAGCAGCTTAGTACCGGACAGGGCAATCGCAGATACGCAGTATTTT,CASSLVPDRAIADTQYF
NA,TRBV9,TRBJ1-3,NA,TGTGCCAGCAGCGTCAGTACAGGCTACTCTGGAAACACCATATATTTT,CASSVSTGYSGNTIYF
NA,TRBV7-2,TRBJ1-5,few,TGTGCCAGCAGCTTAGCGCAGGGGTGGAATCAGCCCCAGCATTTT,CASSLAQGWNQPQHF
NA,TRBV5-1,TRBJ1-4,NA,TGCGCCAGCAGCCCCATTGCAACTAATGAAAAACTGTTTTTT,CASSPIATNEKLFF
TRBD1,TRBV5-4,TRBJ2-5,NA,TGTGCCAGCAGCCCCGGATTACAGGGGGCGGAGACCCAGTACTTC,CASSPGLQGAETQYF
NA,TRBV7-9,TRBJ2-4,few,TGTGCCAGCAGCCCCGAGGAGAACATTCAGTACTTC,CASSPEENIQYF
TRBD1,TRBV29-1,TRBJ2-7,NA,TGCAGCGTTGGAAAAGGGGGCGACGAGCAGTACTTC,CSVGKGGDEQYF
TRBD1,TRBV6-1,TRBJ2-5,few,TGTGCCAGCAGTCTACAGGGGGCCTCGGAAGAGACCCAGTACTTC,CASSLQGASEETQYF
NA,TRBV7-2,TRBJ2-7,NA,TGTGCCAGCAGCCTCGCCGCCGAATACGAGCAGTACTTC,CASSLAAEYEQYF
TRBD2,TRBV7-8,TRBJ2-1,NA,TGTGCCAGCAGCCTACTAGCGGGGGGGCCTGGTGAGCAGTTCTTC,CASSLLAGGPGEQFF
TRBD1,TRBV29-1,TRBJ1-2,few,TGCAGTGGTTCAGGGGGCCAATATGGCTACACCTTC,CSGSGGQYGYTF
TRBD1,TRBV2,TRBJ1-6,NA,TGTGCCAGCAGTCGGGGACAGTCGGATTCACCCCTCCACTTT,CASSRGQSDSPLHF
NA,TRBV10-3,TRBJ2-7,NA,TGTGCCATCAGTGACAAAGGCTCCTGGCGAGAGGGCGAGCAGTACTTC,CAISDKGSWREGEQYF
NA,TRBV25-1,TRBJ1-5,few,TGTGCCAGCAGTGCCCGGGACCAGCCCCAGCATTTT,CASSARDQPQHF